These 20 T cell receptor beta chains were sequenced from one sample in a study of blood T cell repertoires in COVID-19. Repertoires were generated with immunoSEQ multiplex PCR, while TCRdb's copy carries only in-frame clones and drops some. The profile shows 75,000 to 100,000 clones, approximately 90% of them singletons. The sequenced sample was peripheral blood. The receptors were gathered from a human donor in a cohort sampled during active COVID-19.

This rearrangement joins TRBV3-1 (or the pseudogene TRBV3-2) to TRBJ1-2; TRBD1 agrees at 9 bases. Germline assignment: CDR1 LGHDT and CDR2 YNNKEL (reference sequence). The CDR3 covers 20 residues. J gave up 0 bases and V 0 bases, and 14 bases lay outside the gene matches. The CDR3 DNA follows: TGTGCCAGCAGCCAAGATTTTGGGGGGGGGACAGGGATATCTAACTATGGCTACACCTTC. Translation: CASSQDFGGGTGISNYGYTF.

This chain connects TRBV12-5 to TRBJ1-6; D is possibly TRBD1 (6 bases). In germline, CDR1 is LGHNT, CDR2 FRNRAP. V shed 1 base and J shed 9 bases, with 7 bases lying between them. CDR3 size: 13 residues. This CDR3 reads CASGLDRVSPLHF. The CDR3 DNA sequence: TGTGCTAGTGGTTTGGACAGGGTTTCACCCCTCCACTTT.

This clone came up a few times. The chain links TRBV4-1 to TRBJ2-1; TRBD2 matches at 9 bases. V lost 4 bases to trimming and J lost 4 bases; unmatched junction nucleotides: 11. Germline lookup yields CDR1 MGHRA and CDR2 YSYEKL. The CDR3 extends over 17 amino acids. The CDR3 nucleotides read TGCGCCAGCAGCCGGATGGGTGGTAGCGGGGGTTACAATGAGCAGTTCTTC. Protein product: CASSRMGGSGGYNEQFF.

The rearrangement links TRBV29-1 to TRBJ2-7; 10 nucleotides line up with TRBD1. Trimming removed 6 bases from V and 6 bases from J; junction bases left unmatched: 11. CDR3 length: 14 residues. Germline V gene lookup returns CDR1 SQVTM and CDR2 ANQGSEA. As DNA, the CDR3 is TGCAGCGTGGGCCGACAGGGGGCGACTGGCGAGCAGTACTTC. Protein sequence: CSVGRQGATGEQYF.

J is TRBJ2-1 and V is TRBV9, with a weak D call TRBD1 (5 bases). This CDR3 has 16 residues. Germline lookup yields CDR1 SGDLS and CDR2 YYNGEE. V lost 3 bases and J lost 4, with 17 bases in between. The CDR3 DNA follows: TGTGCCAGCAGCGATTCGGGCAGGGTAGTGTACAATGAGCAGTTCTTC. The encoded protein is CASSDSGRVVYNEQFF.

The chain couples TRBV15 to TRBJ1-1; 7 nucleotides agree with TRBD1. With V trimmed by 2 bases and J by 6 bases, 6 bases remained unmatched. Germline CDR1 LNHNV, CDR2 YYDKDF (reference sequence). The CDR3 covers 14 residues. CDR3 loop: CATSRKTGSPEAFF. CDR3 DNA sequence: TGTGCCACCAGCAGAAAGACAGGGAGCCCTGAAGCTTTCTTT.

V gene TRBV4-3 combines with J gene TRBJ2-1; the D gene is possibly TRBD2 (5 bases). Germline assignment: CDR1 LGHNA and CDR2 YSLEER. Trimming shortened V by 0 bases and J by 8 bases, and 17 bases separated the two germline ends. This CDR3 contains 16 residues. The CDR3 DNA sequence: TGCGCCAGCAGCCAAGATTCGGCGGGCTGGCCCCATGAGCAGTTCTTC. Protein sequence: CASSQDSAGWPHEQFF.

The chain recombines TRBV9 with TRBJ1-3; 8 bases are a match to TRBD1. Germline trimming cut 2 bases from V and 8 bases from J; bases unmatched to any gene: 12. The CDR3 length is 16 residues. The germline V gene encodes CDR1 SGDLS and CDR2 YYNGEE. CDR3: CASSVPGQGPFDTIYF. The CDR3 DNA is TGTGCCAGCAGCGTCCCTGGACAGGGACCATTTGACACCATATATTTT.

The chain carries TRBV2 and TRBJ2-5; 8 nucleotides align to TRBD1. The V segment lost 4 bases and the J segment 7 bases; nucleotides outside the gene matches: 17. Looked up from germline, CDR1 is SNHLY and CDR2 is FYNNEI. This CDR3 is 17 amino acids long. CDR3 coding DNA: TGTGCCAGCAGTGCCAAGCCGGTTGGACAGGGTGGTCGGACCCAGTACTTC. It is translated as CASSAKPVGQGGRTQYF.

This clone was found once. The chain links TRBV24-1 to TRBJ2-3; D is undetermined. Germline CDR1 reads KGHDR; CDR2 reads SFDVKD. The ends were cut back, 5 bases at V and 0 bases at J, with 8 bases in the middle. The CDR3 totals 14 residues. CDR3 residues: CATSAFLSTDTQYF. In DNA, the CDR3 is TGTGCCACCAGTGCCTTCCTAAGCACAGATACGCAGTATTTT.

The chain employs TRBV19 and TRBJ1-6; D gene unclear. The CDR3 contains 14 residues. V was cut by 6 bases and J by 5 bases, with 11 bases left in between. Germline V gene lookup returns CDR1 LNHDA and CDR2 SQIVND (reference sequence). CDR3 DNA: TGTGCCAGTAGACCCCCGCGGGATAATTCACCCCTCCACTTT. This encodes CASRPPRDNSPLHF.

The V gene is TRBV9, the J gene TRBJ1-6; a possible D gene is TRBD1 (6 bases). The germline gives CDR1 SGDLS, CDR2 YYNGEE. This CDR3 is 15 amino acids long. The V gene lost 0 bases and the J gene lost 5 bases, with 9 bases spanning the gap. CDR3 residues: CASSVGAGDNSPLHF. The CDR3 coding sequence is TGTGCCAGCAGCGTAGGGGCAGGGGATAATTCACCCCTCCACTTT.

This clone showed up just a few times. CDR3 in amino acids: CASSLVRGSSGNTIYF. The DNA of the CDR3 is TGTGCCAGCAGCCTCGTCCGGGGGTCCTCTGGAAACACCATATATTTT. V and J are TRBV7-2 and TRBJ1-3, with D perhaps TRBD1 (5 bases). Germline V gene lookup returns CDR1 SGHTA and CDR2 FQGNSA. Trimming shortened V by 5 bases and J by 0 bases, and 14 bases separated the two germline ends. This CDR3 is built from 16 residues.

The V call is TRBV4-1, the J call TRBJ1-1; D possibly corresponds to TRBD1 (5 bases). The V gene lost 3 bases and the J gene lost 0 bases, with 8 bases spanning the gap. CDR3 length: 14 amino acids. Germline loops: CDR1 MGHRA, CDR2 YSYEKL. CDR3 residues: CASSQETVNTEAFF. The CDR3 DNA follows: TGCGCCAGCAGCCAGGAGACAGTGAACACTGAAGCTTTCTTT.

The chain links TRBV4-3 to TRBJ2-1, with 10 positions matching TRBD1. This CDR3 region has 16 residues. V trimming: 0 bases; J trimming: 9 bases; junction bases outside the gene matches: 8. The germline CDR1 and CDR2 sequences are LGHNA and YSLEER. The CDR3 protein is CASSQDPGTGVGEQFF. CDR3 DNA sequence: TGCGCCAGCAGCCAAGACCCCGGGACAGGGGTAGGTGAGCAGTTCTTC.

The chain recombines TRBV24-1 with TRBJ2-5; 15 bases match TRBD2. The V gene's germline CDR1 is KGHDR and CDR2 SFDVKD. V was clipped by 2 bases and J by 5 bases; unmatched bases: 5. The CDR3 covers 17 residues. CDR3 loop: CATSDSLGLAGGETQYF. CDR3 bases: TGTGCCACCAGTGATTCCCTTGGACTAGCGGGGGGGGAGACCCAGTACTTC.

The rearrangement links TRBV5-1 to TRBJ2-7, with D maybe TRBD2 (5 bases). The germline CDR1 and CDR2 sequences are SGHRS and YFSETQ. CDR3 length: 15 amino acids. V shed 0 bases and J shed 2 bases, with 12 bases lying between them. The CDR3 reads CASSLAPSGTYEQYF. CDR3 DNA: TGCGCCAGCAGCTTGGCTCCCTCGGGGACCTACGAGCAGTACTTC.

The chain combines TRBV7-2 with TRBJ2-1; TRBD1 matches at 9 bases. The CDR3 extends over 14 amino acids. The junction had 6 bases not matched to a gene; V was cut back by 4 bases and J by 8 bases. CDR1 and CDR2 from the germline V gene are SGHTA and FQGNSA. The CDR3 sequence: CASSSTGGRDEQFF. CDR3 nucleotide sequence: TGTGCCAGCAGCTCGACAGGGGGGCGGGATGAGCAGTTCTTC.

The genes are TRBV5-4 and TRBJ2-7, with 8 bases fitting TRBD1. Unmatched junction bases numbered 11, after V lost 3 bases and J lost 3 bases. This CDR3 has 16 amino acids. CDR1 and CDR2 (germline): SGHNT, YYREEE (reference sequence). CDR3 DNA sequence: TGTGCCAGCAGCTCGGGATTAAGGACAGGGCTCTACGAGCAGTACTTC. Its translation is CASSSGLRTGLYEQYF.

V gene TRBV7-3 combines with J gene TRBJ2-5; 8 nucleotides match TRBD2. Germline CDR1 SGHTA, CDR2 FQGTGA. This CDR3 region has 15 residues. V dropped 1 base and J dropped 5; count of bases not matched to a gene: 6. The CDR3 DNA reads TGTGCCAGCAGCTTAATTGGCGGGGGGCAGGAGACCCAGTACTTC. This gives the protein CASSLIGGGQETQYF.